The 17 T cell receptor beta chains below all came from one sample that was sequenced in a study of blood T cell repertoires in COVID-19. The repertoire was sequenced with immunoSEQ multiplex PCR; TCRdb's copy has only in-frame clones and lacks some. The sample has approximately 300,000 clones; about nine tenths are singletons. Sequencing input: PBMCs or T cells enriched from blood (not recorded which). The source is a man under 40 who had recovered from COVID-19.

CDR3 region: CSVGLQNTGELFF. CDR3 coding DNA: TGCAGCGTTGGACTGCAGAACACCGGGGAGCTGTTTTTT. The V and J genes are TRBV29-1 and TRBJ2-2; no reliable D call. The V gene lost 4 bases and the J gene lost 1 base, with 7 bases spanning the gap. CDR3 length: 13 residues. Per germline, CDR1 SQVTM and CDR2 ANQGSEA.

A note on this clone: Other DNA sequences in this specimen translate into the identical CDR3. The V call is TRBV30, the J call TRBJ1-1; D might be TRBD1 (5 bases). V lost 0 bases to trimming and J lost 4 bases, with 12 bases between them. This CDR3 has 14 residues. Germline CDR1 is GTSNPN and CDR2 is SVGIG (reference sequence). CDR3 in DNA: TGTGCCTGGAGTGTGGGGGGAGCGGGCACTGAAGCTTTCTTT. It codes for CAWSVGGAGTEAFF.

The V gene is TRBV5-1, the J gene TRBJ2-7; D might be TRBD2 (5 bases). The CDR3 runs to 16 residues. CDR1 and CDR2 (germline): SGHRS, YFSETQ. The ends were cut back, 4 bases at V and 0 bases at J, with 17 bases in the middle. The CDR3 coding sequence is TGCGCCAGCAGCGAGGGCGGACTCATCTACTCCTACGAGCAGTACTTC. Protein product: CASSEGGLIYSYEQYF.

The chain has TRBV7-9 and TRBJ2-7; a weak D match, TRBD1 (6 bases). V was clipped by 3 bases and J by 5 bases, with 17 bases between them. This CDR3 region has 15 residues. Germline loops: CDR1 SEHNR, CDR2 FQNEAQ (reference sequence). The CDR3 reads CASSFLQGTRNEQYF. The DNA of the CDR3 is TGTGCCAGCAGCTTTCTCCAGGGGACAAGGAACGAGCAGTACTTC.

The CDR3 nucleotides are TGTGCCAGCAGCTTAGCCAGCGGGGGGGTCTACAATGAGCAGTTCTTC. Translating gives CASSLASGGVYNEQFF. This chain links TRBV11-3 with TRBJ2-1; 10 nucleotides match TRBD2. This CDR3 contains 16 residues. Germline V gene lookup returns CDR1 SGHNT and CDR2 YENEEA. J was trimmed by 3 bases and V by 1 base; bases with no gene match: 3.

The chain employs TRBV5-1 and TRBJ1-1; TRBD1 aligns across 7 bases. The CDR3 is made up of 14 amino acids. CDR1 is SGHRS, CDR2 YFSETQ, per germline. The J segment lost 0 bases and the V segment lost 4 bases, leaving 3 bases of the junction unmatched. Written as DNA, the CDR3 is TGCGCCAGCAGCAGGGACAGCATGAACACTGAAGCTTTCTTT. Its translation: CASSRDSMNTEAFF.

This clone was seen a few times. The CDR3 bases are TGTGCCAGTAGTCCGTGGACTAGTGGCAGCGAGCAGTACTTC. Translating gives CASSPWTSGSEQYF. This chain links TRBV19 with TRBJ2-7; 7 positions match TRBD2. The CDR3 runs to 14 residues. Germline V gives CDR1 LNHDA, CDR2 SQIVND (reference sequence). Trimming at V came to 5 bases and at J to 6 bases, leaving 10 bases not matched to a gene.

This chain connects TRBV18 to TRBJ1-4; D is undetermined. This CDR3 has 16 amino acids. Trimming removed 3 bases from V and 0 bases from J, with 11 bases in between. Germline CDR1 KGHSH, CDR2 LQKENI. In DNA, the CDR3 is TGTGCCAGCTCACCGAGAGATTTCGCAACTAATGAAAAACTGTTTTTT. Its translation: CASSPRDFATNEKLFF.

The chain combines TRBV30 with TRBJ1-4; tentatively, D is TRBD1 (6 bases). Per the germline V gene, CDR1 is GTSNPN and CDR2 is SVGIG (reference sequence). The CDR3 is 14 amino acids. V gave up 2 bases and J gave up 3 bases, with 10 bases separating them. This CDR3 reads CAWSKQGPNEKLFF. CDR3 nucleotide sequence: TGTGCCTGGAGTAAGCAGGGGCCTAATGAAAAACTGTTTTTT.

V gene TRBV5-4 combines with J gene TRBJ2-1, with 9 bases that match TRBD2. Germline-derived CDR1 and CDR2 are SGHNT and YYREEE (reference sequence). V was clipped by 1 base and J by 2 bases; unmatched bases: 1. This CDR3 region has 15 residues. The CDR3 here is CASSLRLAAYNEQFF. CDR3 nucleotide sequence: TGTGCCAGCAGCTTGAGACTAGCGGCCTACAATGAGCAGTTCTTC.

On this clone itself: A read error may account for a junction end that differs from germline. The chain combines TRBV7-2 with TRBJ2-1; 13 bases are shared with TRBD2. Germline values: CDR1 SGHTA, CDR2 FQGNSA. The CDR3 runs 16 residues. The CDR3 coding sequence is TGTGCCAGCAGCTTAGCTGGGACTAGCGGGGTTCCATTGTGGATCTTC. Translated: CASSLAGTSGVPLWIF.

The chain links TRBV19 to TRBJ1-3, with D maybe TRBD1 (6 bases). Germline V CDR1 and CDR2: LNHDA, SQIVND (reference sequence). There are 15 residues in the CDR3. V lost 4 bases to trimming and J lost 4 bases, with 14 bases between them. The DNA of the CDR3 is TGTGCCAGTAGTAACGGCAGGGGTAACGGAAACACCATATATTTT. The encoded protein is CASSNGRGNGNTIYF.

The chain links TRBV5-5 to TRBJ1-1; D is perhaps TRBD1 (6 bases). Deletions cut 3 bases from V and 4 bases from J, with 22 bases between. The CDR3 runs 17 residues. CDR1 is SGHKS, CDR2 YYEKEE, per germline (reference sequence). In DNA, the CDR3 is TGTGCCAGCAGCTCCTCCAGGGGTCGAACGGTTTCCACTGAAGCTTTCTTT. This translates into CASSSSRGRTVSTEAFF.

This clone was picked up many times. V usage is TRBV4-1 and J usage is TRBJ2-7; TRBD2 is a possible D gene (5 bases). CDR1 is MGHRA, CDR2 YSYEKL, per germline. The V gene lost 3 bases and the J gene lost 4 bases, with 19 bases spanning the gap. CDR3 length equals 16 residues. The CDR3 DNA sequence: TGCGCCAGCAGCCACCATCCCAAGACTAAGGTGTACGAGCAGTACTTC. As protein: CASSHHPKTKVYEQYF.

A single count supports this clone. This chain uses TRBV11-3 with TRBJ2-5; TRBD1 is a possible D gene (6 bases). Per germline, CDR1 SGHNT and CDR2 YENEEA. The CDR3 spans 15 residues. Trimming removed 4 bases at V and 2 bases at J, with 14 bases between. As DNA, the CDR3 is TGTGCCAGCAGCTACCAGGGGTTCTGGCAAGAGACCCAGTACTTC. Translated: CASSYQGFWQETQYF.

V is TRBV28 and J is TRBJ2-5, with 10 bases fitting TRBD2. This CDR3 comprises 17 residues. Per germline, CDR1 MDHEN and CDR2 SYDVKM. V dropped 4 bases and J dropped 4; count of bases not matched to a gene: 12. The CDR3 reads CASSSVPLAGAPETQYF. The CDR3 bases are TGTGCCAGCAGTTCGGTACCTCTAGCGGGGGCCCCAGAGACCCAGTACTTC.

The V call is TRBV6-5, the J call TRBJ2-7, with D tentatively TRBD1 (5 bases). The CDR3 is made up of 12 amino acids. V lost 6 bases to trimming and J lost 6 bases, with 12 bases between them. Germline values: CDR1 MNHEY, CDR2 SVGAGI. CDR3 protein: CASRITQGEQYF. CDR3 nucleotide sequence: TGTGCCAGCAGGATTACGCAGGGCGAGCAGTACTTC.